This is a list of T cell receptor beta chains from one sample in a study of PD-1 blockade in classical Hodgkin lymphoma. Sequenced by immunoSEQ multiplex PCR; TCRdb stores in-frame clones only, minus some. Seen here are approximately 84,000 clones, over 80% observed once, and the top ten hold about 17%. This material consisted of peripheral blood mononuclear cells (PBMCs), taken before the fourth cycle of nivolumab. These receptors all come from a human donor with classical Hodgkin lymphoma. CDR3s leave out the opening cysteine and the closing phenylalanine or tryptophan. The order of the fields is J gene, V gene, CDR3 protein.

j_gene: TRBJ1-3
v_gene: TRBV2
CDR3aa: ASRATVWSGNTIY

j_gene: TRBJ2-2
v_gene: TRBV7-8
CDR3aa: ASSSWDRGTGELF

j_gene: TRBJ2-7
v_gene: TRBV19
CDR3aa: ASSRIDRGAAEQY

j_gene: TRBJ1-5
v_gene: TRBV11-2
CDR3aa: ASSLDGGAGANSNQPQH

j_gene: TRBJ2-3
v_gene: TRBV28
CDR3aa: ASSPYPGQSSTDTQY

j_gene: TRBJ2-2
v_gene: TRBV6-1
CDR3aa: ASSVSGANTGELF

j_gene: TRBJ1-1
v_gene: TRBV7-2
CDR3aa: ASRRGISNTEAF

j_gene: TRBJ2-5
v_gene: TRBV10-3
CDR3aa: AISGVRGETQY

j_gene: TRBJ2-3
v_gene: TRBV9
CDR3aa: ASSPSGRPDTQY

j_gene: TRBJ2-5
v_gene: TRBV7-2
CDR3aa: ASSALASETQY

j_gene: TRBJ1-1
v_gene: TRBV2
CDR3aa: ASCPPGQARAF

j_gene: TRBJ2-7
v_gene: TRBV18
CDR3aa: ASSHRDGSYEQY

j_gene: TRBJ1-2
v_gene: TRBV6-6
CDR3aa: ASSFEYGYT

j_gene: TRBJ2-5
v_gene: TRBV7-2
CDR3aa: ASSLPAGAYQETQY

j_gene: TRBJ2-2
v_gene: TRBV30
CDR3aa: AWKWTGGPGELF

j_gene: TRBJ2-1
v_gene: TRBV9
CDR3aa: ASSPLGFGEQF

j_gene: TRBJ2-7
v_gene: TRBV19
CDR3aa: ASSIRQQNYEQY

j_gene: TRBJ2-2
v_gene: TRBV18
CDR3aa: ASSQQTGADTGELF

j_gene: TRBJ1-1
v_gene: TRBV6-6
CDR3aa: ASSSRDGLEAF

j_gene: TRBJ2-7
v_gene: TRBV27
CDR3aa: ASKPAGEREQY

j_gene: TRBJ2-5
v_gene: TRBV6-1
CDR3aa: ASRARAPSRETQY

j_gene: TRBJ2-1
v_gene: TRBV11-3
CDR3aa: ASSLVSSGSNEQF

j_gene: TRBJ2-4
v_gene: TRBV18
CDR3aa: ASSPDQSPAKNIQY

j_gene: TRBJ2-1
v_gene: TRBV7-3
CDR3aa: ASSLTGGRAYNEQF

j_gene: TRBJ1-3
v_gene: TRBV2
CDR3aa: ASRARGAVVTIY

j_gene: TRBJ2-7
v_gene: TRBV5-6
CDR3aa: ASSFQGLYEQY

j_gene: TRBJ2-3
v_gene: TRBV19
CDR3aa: ASGPVSGDTQY

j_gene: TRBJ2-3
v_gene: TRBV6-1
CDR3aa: ASSAPGTDTQY

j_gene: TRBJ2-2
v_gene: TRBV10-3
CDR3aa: AISESPTDTGELF

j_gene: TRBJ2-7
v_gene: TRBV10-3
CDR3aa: AISETTTYEQY

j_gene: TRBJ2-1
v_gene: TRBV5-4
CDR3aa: ASSSASGSSTEQF

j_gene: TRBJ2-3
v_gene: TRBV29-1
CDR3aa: SGAREGGTDTQY

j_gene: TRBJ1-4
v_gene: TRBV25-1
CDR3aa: ASRSPATNEKLF

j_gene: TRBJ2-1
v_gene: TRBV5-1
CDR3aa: ASSLGAGPWGNEQF

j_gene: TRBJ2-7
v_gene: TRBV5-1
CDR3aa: ASSLGLAASSYEQY

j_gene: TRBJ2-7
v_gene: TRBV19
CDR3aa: ASSNFYRGEQY

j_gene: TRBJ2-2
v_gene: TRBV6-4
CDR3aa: ASSYQGGGTGELF

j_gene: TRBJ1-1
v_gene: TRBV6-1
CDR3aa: ASSEALMGREAF

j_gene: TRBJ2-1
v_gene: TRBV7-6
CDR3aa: ASSLGNNEQF

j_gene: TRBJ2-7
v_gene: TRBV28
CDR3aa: ASSFPAGSSYEQY

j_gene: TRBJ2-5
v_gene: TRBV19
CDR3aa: ASSPQGRRGGQETQY

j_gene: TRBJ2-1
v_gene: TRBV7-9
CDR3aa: ASSSDLTSGQINEQF

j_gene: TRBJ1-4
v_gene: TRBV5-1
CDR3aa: ASSAGPQGRANEKLF

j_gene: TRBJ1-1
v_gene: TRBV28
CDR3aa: ASSPDRGRTEAF

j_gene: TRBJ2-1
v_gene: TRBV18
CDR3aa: ASSRGLTNEQF

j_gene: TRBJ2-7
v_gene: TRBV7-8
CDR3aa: ASSLWGSESYEQY

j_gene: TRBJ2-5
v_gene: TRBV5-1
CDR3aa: ASSFRGDSEETQY

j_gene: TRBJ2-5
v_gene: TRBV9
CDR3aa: ASSVGDRETQY

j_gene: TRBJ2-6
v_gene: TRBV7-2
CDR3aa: ASSPRGLRGANVLT

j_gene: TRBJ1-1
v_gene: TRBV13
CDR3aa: ASSPVGRGTEAF

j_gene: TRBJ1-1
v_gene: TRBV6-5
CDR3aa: ASSYGGSTEAF

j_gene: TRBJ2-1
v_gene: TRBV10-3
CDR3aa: AIRKTGGSVNEQF

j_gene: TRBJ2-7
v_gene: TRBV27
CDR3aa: ASPGDASVGTGNYEQY

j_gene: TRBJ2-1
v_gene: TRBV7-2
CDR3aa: ASSPQPGLAGYEQF

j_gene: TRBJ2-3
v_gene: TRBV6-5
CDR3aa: ASSPGGTQY

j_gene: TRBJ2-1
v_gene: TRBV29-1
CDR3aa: SVYGLNNEQF

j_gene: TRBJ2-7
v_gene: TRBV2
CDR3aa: ASSEAGARREQY

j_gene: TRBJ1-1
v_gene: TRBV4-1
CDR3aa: ASSQEAANTEAF

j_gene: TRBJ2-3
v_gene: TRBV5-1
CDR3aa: ASSLATGGADTQY

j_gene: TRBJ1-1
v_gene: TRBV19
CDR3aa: ASSLLPGGNTEAF